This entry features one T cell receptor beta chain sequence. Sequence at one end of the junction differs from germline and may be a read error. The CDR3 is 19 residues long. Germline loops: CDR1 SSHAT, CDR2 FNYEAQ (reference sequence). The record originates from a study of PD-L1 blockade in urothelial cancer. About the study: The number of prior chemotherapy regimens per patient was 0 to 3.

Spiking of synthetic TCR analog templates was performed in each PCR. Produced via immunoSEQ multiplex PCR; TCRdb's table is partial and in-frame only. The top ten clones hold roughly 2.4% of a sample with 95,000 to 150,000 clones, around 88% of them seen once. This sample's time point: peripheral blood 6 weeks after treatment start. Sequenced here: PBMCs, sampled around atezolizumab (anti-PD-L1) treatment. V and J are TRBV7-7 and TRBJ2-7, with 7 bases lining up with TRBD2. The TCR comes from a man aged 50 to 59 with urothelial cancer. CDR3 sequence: CASSLGIPGDREDSYEQYF. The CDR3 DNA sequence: TGTGCTAGCAGCTTAGGCATCCCGGGGGATCGGGAGGACTCCTACGAGCAGTACTTC.